These 4 T cell receptor beta chains came from one sample sequenced in a study of cytomegalovirus exposure and HLA in healthy donors. PCR employed 60 Vbeta and 13 Jbeta primers. Sequencing was performed with immunoSEQ multiplex PCR; in TCRdb, only in-frame clones are kept and a portion is missing. The data contain some 140,000 clones, 79% of them seen just once; the ten biggest clones take up about 6.5%. The sequenced material came from PBMCs. Receptors originate from a man in his forties in good health and CMV-seropositive.

The chain joins TRBV7-9 to TRBJ2-7; TRBD2 is a possible D gene (5 bases). CDR1 is SEHNR, CDR2 FQNEAQ, per germline (reference sequence). With 4 bases removed from V and 2 bases from J, the gap between germline ends came to 15 bases. CDR3 size: 15 residues. The CDR3, as DNA: TGTGCCAGCAGCTCGGTGGGAGCTACCACCTACGAGCAGTACTTC. Encoded protein: CASSSVGATTYEQYF.

The CDR3 DNA follows: TGTGCCAGCGGACAGGGGGTCTCCTACGAGCAGTACTTC. It codes for CASGQGVSYEQYF. This chain uses TRBV6-5 with TRBJ2-7; 10 nucleotides align to TRBD1. The J segment lost 0 bases and the V segment lost 8 bases, leaving 1 base of the junction unmatched. This CDR3 contains 13 residues. CDR1 MNHEY and CDR2 SVGAGI come from the germline V gene.

This chain joins TRBV10-3 and TRBJ2-2, with D maybe TRBD1 (6 bases). Germline V lookup: CDR1 ENHRY, CDR2 SYGVKD. Deletions cut 0 bases from V and 6 bases from J, with 20 bases between. The CDR3 totals 18 residues. The CDR3: CAISESNVARGLAGELFF. CDR3 in DNA: TGTGCCATCAGTGAGTCGAATGTGGCGAGGGGGTTAGCCGGGGAGCTGTTTTTT.

V usage is TRBV19 and J usage is TRBJ1-1; weak D call: TRBD1 (5 bases). CDR1 LNHDA and CDR2 SQIVND come from the germline V gene (reference sequence). This CDR3 has 18 residues. Trimming pared 5 bases from V and 0 bases from J, leaving 22 bases between. Here the CDR3 DNA reads TGTGCCAGTAGTCAGTCGGGCAGGGTACTCTTCATGAACACTGAAGCTTTCTTT. It translates to CASSQSGRVLFMNTEAFF.